Below, 2 T cell receptor beta chains from the same sample are listed, as sequenced in a study of liver allograft versus peripheral blood T cells. Study details: Liver transplant recipients had T cell receptor repertoires compared between transplanted liver and peripheral blood.

TCRdb independently ran MiXCR on the reads; one entry per CDR3 protein. The sample consists of some 2,600 distinct CDR3 sequences, about a sixth of them appearing once. The receptors shown here come from a human patient who had a liver transplant. Part of the T cells may come from the graft donor.

This clonotype is categorized as medium-sized (0.01 to 0.1%). This chain links TRBV29-1 with TRBJ1-1; D gene unclear. V lost 2 bases and J 5 bases, leaving 9 bases between the germline ends. There are 12 residues in the CDR3. Germline V lookup: CDR1 SQVTM, CDR2 ANQGSEA. The CDR3 DNA follows: TGCAGCGTTGAACGGGTAGGAACTGAAGCTTTCTTT. It yields the protein CSVERVGTEAFF.

This clonotype is labeled as medium-sized. The chain carries TRBV10-3 and TRBJ2-7, with D perhaps TRBD1 (6 bases). This CDR3 has 13 residues. Germline V lookup: CDR1 ENHRY, CDR2 SYGVKD. Trimming left V 10 bases short and J 0 bases short, with 13 bases between. The CDR3 DNA reads as TGTGCCACCAGGGGCGTAGGCTCCTACGAGCAGTACTTC. Translated, it gives CATRGVGSYEQYF.